This T cell receptor (beta chain) came from a study of cytomegalovirus exposure and HLA in healthy donors. Study-level background: A prior study identified just under 120 million unique TCR beta sequences from roughly 180 million T cells. Study conclusions and caveats: Later on, an analysis found that several of the most significant clusters appeared to be linked to common viral pathogens, which included parvovirus B19.

This CDR3 spans 19 amino acids. The ends were cut back, 5 bases at V and 0 bases at J, with 23 bases in the middle. Germline V gene sequence: CDR1 LNHDA, CDR2 SQIVND (reference sequence). PCR employed 60 Vbeta and 13 Jbeta primers. This table comes from immunoSEQ multiplex PCR, and its TCRdb copy is limited to in-frame clones, with some not included. Of 170,000 or so clones in the sample, under 85% were seen once. About this clone itself: Its cognate antigen is unknown.

The sample consisted of PBMCs. This TCR was sampled from a man aged 50 to 59 in good health and CMV-seronegative. The rearrangement links TRBV19 to TRBJ1-5, with D possibly TRBD1 on 6 matching bases. CDR3 coding DNA: TGTGCCAGTAGTCGCCGCATCAACAGGGATAGCGATAGCAATCAGCCCCAGCATTTT. Translated: CASSRRINRDSDSNQPQHF.